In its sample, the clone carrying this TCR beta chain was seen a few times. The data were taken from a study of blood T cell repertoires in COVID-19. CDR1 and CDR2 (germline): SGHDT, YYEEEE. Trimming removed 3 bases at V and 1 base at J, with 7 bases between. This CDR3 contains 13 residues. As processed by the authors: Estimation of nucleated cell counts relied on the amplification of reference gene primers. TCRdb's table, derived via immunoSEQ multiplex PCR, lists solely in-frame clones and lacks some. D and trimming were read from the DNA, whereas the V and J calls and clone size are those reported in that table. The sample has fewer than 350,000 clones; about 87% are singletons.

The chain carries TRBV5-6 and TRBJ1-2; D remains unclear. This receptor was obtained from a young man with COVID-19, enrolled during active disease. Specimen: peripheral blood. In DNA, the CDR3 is TGTGCCAGCAGCTCACAGATTAACTATGGCTACACCTTC. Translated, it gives CASSSQINYGYTF.